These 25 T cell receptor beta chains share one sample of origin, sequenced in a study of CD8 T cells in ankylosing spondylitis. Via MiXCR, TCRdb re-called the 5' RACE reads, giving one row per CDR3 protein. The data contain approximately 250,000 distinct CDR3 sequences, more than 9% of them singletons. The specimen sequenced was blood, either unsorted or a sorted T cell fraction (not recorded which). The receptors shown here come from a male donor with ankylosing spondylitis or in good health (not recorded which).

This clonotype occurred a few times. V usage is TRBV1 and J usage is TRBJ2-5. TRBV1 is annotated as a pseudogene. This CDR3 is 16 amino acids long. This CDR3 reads CTSSQDGIPTQETQYF. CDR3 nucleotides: TGCACCAGCAGCCAAGATGGGATTCCTACCCAAGAGACCCAGTACTTC.

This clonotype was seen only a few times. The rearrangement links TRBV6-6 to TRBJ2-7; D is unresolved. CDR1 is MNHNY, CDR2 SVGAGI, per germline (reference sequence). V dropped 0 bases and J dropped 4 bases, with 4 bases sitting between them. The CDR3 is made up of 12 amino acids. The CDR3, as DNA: TGTGCCAGCAGTTACTCGAGGTACGAGCAGTACTTC. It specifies CASSYSRYEQYF.

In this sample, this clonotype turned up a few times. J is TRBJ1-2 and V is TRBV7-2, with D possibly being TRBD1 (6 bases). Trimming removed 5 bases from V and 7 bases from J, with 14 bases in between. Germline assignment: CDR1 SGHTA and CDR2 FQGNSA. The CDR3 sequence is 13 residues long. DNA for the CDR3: TGTGCCAGCAGCGCCCGGGACAAGCTTGGCTACACCTTC. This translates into CASSARDKLGYTF.

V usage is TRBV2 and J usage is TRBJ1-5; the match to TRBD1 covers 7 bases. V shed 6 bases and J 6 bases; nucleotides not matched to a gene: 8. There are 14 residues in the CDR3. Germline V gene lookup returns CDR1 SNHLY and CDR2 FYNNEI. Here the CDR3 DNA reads TGTGCCAGCAGCCGACAGGGAACGCCTCAGCCCCAGCATTTT. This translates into CASSRQGTPQPQHF. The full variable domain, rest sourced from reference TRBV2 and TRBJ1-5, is EPEVTQTPSHQVTQMGQEVILRCVPISNHLYFYWYRQILGQKVEFLVSFYNNEISEKSEIFDDQFSVERPDGSNFTLKIRSTKLEDSAMYFCASSRQGTPQPQHFGDGTRLSIL.

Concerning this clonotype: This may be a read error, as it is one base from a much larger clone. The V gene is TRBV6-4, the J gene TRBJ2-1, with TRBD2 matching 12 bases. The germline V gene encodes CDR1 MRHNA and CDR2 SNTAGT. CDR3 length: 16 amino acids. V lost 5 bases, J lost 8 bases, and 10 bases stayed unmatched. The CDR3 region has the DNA TGTGCCAGCAGTCAGCTTGGACTAGCGGGACGGGATGAGCAGTTCTTC. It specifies CASSQLGLAGRDEQFF.

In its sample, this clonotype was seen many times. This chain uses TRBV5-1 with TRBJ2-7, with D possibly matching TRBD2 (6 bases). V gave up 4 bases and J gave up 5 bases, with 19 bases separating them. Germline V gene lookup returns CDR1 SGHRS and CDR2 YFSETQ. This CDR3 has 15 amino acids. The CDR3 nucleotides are TGCGCCAGCAGCCTAGGGACTCCCGAAACCCACGAGCAGTACTTC. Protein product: CASSLGTPETHEQYF. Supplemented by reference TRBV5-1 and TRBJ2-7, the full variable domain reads KAGVTQTPRYLIKTRGQQVTLSCSPISGHRSVSWYQQTPGQGLQFLFEYFSETQRNKGNFPGRFSGRQFSNSRSEMNVSTLELGDSALYLCASSLGTPETHEQYFGPGTRLTVT.

The CDR3: CSASPQGPDTQYF. DNA for the CDR3: TGCAGTGCTAGTCCCCAGGGTCCAGATACGCAGTATTTT. This rearrangement joins TRBV20-1 to TRBJ2-3; D possibly corresponds to TRBD1 (5 bases). This CDR3 region has 13 residues. Trimming shortened V by 3 bases and J by 4 bases, and 11 bases separated the two germline ends. Germline V gene data show CDR1 as DFQATT and CDR2 as SNEGSKA (reference sequence).

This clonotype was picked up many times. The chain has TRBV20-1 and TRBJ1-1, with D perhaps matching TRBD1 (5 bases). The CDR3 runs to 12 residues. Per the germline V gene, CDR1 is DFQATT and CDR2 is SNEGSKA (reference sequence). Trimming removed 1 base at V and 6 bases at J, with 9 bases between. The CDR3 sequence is CSARVSTAEAFF. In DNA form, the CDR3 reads TGCAGTGCTAGAGTCTCGACAGCTGAAGCTTTCTTT.

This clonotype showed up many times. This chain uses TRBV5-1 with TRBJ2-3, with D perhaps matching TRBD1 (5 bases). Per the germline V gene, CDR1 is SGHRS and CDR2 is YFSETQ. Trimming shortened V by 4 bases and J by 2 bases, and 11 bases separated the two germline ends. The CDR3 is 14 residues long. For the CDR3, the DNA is TGCGCCAGCAGCGACAGAGTTGCCACAGATACGCAGTATTTT. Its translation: CASSDRVATDTQYF.

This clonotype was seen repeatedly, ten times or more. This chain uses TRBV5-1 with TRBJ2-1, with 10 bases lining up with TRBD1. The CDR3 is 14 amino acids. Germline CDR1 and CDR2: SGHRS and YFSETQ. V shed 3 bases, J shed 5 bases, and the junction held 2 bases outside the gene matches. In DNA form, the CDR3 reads TGCGCCAGCAGCTGGGGACAGGGGAACAATGAGCAGTTCTTC. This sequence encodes CASSWGQGNNEQFF.

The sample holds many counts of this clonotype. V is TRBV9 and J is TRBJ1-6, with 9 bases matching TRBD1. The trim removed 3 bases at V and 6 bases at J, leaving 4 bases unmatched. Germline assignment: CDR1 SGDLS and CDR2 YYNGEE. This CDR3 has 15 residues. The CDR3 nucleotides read TGTGCCAGCAGCGGGGGACAGGGCTTTAATTCACCCCTCCACTTT. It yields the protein CASSGGQGFNSPLHF.

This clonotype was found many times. The CDR3, as DNA: TGCAGTGCTAGAGATCATGAGCAGTTCTTC. It translates to CSARDHEQFF. The chain uses TRBV20-1 and TRBJ2-1; D gene unclear. CDR3 length: 10 residues. The ends were cut back, 0 bases at V and 8 bases at J, with 2 bases in the middle. Germline V gives CDR1 DFQATT, CDR2 SNEGSKA (reference sequence).

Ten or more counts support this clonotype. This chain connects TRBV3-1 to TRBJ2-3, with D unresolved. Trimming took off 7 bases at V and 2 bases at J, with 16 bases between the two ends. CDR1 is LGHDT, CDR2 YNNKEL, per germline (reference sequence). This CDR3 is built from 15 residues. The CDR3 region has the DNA TGTGCCAGCAACCACACGGAACGCTTCACAGATACGCAGTATTTT. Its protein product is CASNHTERFTDTQYF.

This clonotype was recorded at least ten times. CDR3 region: CSARDRSAISNQPQHF. CDR3 in DNA: TGCAGTGCTAGAGATCGATCCGCCATCAGCAATCAGCCCCAGCATTTT. The chain has TRBV20-1 and TRBJ1-5; no reliable D call. Trimming removed 0 bases at V and 1 base at J, with 13 bases between. Germline V gives CDR1 DFQATT, CDR2 SNEGSKA (reference sequence). The CDR3 loop spans 16 amino acids.

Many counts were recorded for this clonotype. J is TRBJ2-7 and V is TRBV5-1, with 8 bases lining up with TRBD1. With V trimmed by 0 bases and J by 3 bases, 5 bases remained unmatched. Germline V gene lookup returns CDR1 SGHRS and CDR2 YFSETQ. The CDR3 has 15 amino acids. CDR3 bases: TGCGCCAGCAGCTTGGGGACAGGGAATTTCTACGAGCAGTACTTC. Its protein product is CASSLGTGNFYEQYF.

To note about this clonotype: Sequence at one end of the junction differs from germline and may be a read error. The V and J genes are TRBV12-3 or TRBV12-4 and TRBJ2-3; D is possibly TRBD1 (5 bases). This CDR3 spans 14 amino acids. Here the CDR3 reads CASTLGISTGTQYF. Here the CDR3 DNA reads TGTGCCAGCACCCTGGGGATCAGCACAGGTACGCAGTATTTT.

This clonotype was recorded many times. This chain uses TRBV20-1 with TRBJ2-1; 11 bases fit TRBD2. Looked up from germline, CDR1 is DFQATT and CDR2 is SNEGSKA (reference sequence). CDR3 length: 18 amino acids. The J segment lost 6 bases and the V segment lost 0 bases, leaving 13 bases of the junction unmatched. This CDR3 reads CSARENSASGGLVNEQFF. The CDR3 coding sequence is TGCAGTGCTAGAGAAAATTCGGCTAGCGGGGGGTTAGTCAATGAGCAGTTCTTC.

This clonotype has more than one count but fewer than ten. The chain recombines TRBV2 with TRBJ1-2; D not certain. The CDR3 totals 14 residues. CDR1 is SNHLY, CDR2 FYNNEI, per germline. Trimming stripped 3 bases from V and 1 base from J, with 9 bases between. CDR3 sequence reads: CASSDRSGNYGYTF. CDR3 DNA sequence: TGTGCCAGCAGTGATCGAAGCGGTAACTATGGCTACACCTTC. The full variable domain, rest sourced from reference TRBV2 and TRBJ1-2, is EPEVTQTPSHQVTQMGQEVILRCVPISNHLYFYWYRQILGQKVEFLVSFYNNEISEKSEIFDDQFSVERPDGSNFTLKIRSTKLEDSAMYFCASSDRSGNYGYTFGSGTRLTVV.

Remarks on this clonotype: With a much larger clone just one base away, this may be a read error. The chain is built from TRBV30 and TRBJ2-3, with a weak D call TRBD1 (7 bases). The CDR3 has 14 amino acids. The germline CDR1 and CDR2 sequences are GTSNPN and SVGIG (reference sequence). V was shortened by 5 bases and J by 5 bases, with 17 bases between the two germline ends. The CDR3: CAWSFAGGLDTQYF. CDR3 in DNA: TGTGCCTGGTCCTTCGCAGGGGGACTAGATACGCAGTATTTT. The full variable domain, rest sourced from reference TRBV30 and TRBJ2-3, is SQTIHQWPATLVQPVGSPLSLECTVEGTSNPNLYWYRQAAGRGLQLLFYSVGIGQISSEVPQNLSASRPQDRQFILSSKKLLLSDSGFYLCAWSFAGGLDTQYFGPGTRLTVL.

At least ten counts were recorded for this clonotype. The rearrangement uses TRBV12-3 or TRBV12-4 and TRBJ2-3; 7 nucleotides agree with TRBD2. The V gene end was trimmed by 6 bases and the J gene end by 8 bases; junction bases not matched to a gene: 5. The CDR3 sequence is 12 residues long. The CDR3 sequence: CASSWDYLTQYF. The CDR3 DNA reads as TGTGCCAGCAGCTGGGACTACCTTACGCAGTATTTT.

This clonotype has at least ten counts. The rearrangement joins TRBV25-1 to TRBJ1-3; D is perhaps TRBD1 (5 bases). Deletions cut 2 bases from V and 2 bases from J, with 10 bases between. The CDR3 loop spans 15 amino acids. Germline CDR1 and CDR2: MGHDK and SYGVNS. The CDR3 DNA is TGTGCCAGCAGTGAAACAGGAATCCCTGGAAACACCATATATTTT. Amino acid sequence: CASSETGIPGNTIYF. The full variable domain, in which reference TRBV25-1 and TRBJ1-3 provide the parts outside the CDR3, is EADIYQTPRYLVIGTGKKITLECSQTMGHDKMYWYQQDPGMELHLIHYSYGVNSTEKGDLSSESTVSRIRTEHFPLTLESARPSHTSQYLCASSETGIPGNTIYFGEGSWLTVV.

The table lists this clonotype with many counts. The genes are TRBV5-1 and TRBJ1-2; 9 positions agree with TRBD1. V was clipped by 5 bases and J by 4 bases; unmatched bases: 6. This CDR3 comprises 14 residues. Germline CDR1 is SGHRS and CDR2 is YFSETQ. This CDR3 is CASSWDREGYGYTF. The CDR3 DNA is TGCGCCAGCAGTTGGGACAGGGAGGGCTATGGCTACACCTTC. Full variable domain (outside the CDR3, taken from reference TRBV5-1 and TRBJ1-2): KAGVTQTPRYLIKTRGQQVTLSCSPISGHRSVSWYQQTPGQGLQFLFEYFSETQRNKGNFPGRFSGRQFSNSRSEMNVSTLELGDSALYLCASSWDREGYGYTFGSGTRLTVV.

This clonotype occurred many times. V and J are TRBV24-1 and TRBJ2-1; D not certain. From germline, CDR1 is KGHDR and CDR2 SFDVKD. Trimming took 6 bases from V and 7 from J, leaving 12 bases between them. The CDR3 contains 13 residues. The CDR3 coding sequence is TGTGCCACCAGTCGGGCAGGCGGTAATGAGCAGTTCTTC. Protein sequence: CATSRAGGNEQFF.

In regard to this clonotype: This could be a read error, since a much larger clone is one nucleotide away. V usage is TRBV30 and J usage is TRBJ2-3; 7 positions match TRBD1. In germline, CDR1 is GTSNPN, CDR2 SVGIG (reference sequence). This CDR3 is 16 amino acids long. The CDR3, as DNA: TGTGTCTGGAGTCGAGGACAGGCTTGGGCCACAGATACGCAGTATTTT. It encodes CVWSRGQAWATDTQYF.

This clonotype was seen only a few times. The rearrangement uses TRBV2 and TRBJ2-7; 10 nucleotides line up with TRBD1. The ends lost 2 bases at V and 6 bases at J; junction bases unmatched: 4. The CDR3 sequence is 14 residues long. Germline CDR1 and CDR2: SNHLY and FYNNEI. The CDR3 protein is CASSEQGTGAEQYF. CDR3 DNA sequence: TGTGCCAGCAGTGAACAAGGGACAGGGGCCGAGCAGTACTTC.